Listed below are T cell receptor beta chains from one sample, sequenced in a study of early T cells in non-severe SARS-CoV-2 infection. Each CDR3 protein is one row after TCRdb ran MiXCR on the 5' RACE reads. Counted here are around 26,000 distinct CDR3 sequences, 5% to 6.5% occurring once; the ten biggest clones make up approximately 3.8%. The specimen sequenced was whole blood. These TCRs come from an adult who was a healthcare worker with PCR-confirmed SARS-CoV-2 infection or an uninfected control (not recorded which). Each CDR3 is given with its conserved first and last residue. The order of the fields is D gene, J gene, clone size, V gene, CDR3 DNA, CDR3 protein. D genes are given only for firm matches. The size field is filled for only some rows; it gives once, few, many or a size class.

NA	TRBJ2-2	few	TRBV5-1	TGCGCCAGCAGCTTGACCCTGATGAACACCGGGGAGCTGTTTTTT	CASSLTLMNTGELFF
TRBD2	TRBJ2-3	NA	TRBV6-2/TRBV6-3	TGTGCCGTTACCCCAACTAGCGGCGCTAGCACAGATACGCAGTATTTT	CAVTPTSGASTDTQYF
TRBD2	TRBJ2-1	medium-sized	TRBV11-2	TGTGCCAGCAGCTTAGATCCTAGCGGGGGGGACAATGAGCAGTTCTTC	CASSLDPSGGDNEQFF
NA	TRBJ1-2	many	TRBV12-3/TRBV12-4	TGTGCCAGCAGCTCACCAGGGTATACTAACTATGGCTACACCTTC	CASSSPGYTNYGYTF
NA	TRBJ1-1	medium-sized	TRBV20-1	TGCAGTGCTAAAAAGGGGGACACTGAAGCTTTCTTT	CSAKKGDTEAFF
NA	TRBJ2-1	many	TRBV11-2	TGTGCCAGCAGCTTGGACTACCATCGCAATGAGCAGTTCTTC	CASSLDYHRNEQFF
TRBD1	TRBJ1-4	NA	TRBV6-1	TGTGCCAGCAGTACGGACAGGACTAATGAAAAACTGTTTTTT	CASSTDRTNEKLFF
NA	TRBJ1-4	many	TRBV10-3	TGTGCCATCAGTGAGGAGGGCAGGGTTGGAAAACTGTTTTTT	CAISEEGRVGKLFF
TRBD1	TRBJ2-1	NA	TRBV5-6	TGTGCCAGCAGCTTGTACAGGGGGATTAATGAGCAGTTCTTC	CASSLYRGINEQFF
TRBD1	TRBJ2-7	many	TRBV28	TGTGCCTCCTTCCCGGGACAGGGGATGATCTACGAGCAGTACTTC	CASFPGQGMIYEQYF
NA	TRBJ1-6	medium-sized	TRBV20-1	TGCAGTGCTAGAGGGGTCAGGGGAAATTCACCCCTCCACTTT	CSARGVRGNSPLHF
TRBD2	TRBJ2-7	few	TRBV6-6	TGTGCCAGCAGCCCCCCGGGCAGACTAGCAGGGAACGAGCAGTACTTC	CASSPPGRLAGNEQYF
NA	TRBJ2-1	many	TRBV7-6	TGTGCCAGCACCCTACGAGGGGTCAAGGACAATGAGCAGTTCTTC	CASTLRGVKDNEQFF
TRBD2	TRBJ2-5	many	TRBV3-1	TGTGCCAGCAGCCAGGGTAGCGGGGGGGGACAAGAGACCCAGTACTTC	CASSQGSGGGQETQYF
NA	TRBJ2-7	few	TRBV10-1	TGCGCCAGCTATATTCTCGGGCCTACGCACTCCTACGAGCAGTACTTC	CASYILGPTHSYEQYF
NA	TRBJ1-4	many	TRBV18	TGTGCCAGCTCACCACCGGGGACGGAGGCCAGGGAAAAACTGTTTTTT	CASSPPGTEAREKLFF
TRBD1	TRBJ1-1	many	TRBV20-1	TGCAGTGCTAGAGGCCCGACAGGGGAGACTGAAGCTTTCTTT	CSARGPTGETEAFF
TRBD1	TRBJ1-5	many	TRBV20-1	TGCAGTGTTCTTAGGACAGGGGGTTTAGATCAGCCCCAGCATTTT	CSVLRTGGLDQPQHF
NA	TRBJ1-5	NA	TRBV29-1	TGCAGCGCCCAGGGCTCTGGCAATCAGCCCCAGCATTTT	CSAQGSGNQPQHF
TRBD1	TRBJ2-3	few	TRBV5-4	TGTGCCAGCAGCTTGCAGCCAGGGGGCGCAGATACGCAGTATTTT	CASSLQPGGADTQYF
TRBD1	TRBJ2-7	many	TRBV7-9	TGTGCCAGCAGCCCTCGACAGGGGGCTTTCTACGAGCAGTACTTC	CASSPRQGAFYEQYF
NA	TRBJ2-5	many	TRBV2	TGTGCCAGCAGTGAAGCAGGGCAAAGCCAAGAGACCCAGTACTTC	CASSEAGQSQETQYF
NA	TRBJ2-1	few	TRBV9	TGTGCCAGCAGCGTAGGCACCTTCCAGCAGGGGAGAATAACTAGCTCCTACAATGAGCAGTTCTTC	CASSVGTFQQGRITSSYNEQFF
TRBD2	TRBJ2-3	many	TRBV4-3	TGCGCCAGCAGCCAAGTCACTAGCGGGGGTCCAGATACGCAGTATTTT	CASSQVTSGGPDTQYF
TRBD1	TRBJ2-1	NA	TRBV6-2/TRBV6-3	TGTGCCAGCACCCCCGAACGGACAGGGAAGAATGAGCAGTTCTTC	CASTPERTGKNEQFF
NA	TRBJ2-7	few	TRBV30	TGTGCCTGGAGTGTAGTACAGTTCAGCGAGCAGTACTTC	CAWSVVQFSEQYF
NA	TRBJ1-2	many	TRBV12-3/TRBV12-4	TGTGCCAGCAGTTTTAAGGAGGGTCCCAACTATGGCTACACCTTC	CASSFKEGPNYGYTF
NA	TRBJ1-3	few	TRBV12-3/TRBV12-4	TGTGCCAGCAGCCCCGCCACTTCTGGAAACACCATATATTTT	CASSPATSGNTIYF
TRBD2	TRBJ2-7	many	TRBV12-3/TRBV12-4	TGTGCCAGCAGTTTGGGAGGGAACAACGAGCAGTACTTC	CASSLGGNNEQYF
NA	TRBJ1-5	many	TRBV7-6	TGTGCCAGCAGCTTAGTTTCTGGGGCTGGTCAGCCCCAGCATTTT	CASSLVSGAGQPQHF
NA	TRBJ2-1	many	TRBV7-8	TGTGCCACCACGCCGGGGGCCTACTACAATGAGCAGTTCTTC	CATTPGAYYNEQFF
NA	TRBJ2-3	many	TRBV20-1	TGCAGTGCTACACCCAGCACAGATACGCAGTATTTT	CSATPSTDTQYF
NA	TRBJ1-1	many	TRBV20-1	TGCAGTGCTAGTAATGGGTTTGACGGGTTAGGTTCAAACACTGAAGCTTTCTTT	CSASNGFDGLGSNTEAFF
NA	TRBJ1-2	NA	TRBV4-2	TGTGCCAGCAGCCACCTCCGCGGCCAAGATGGCTACACCTTC	CASSHLRGQDGYTF
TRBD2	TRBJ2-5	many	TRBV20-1	TGCAGTGCCCTAGCGGGGGGGCCGGGTGAGACCCAGTACTTC	CSALAGGPGETQYF
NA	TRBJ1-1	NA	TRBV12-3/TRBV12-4	TGTGCCAGCAGTTTAGCGCTCCGGGGGCTGGTCACTGAAGCTTTCTTT	CASSLALRGLVTEAFF
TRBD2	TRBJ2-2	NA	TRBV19	TGTGCCAGTAGTCCTAATCTCGGGAGGGTAAGGACCGGGGAGCTGTTTTTT	CASSPNLGRVRTGELFF
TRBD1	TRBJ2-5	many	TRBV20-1	TGCAGTGCAGAAGACCGGGACAGGATGGGAGAGACCCAGTACTTC	CSAEDRDRMGETQYF
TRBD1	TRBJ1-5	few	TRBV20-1	TGCAGTGCTAGAACCGGGACAGACAGCAATCAGCCCCAGCATTTT	CSARTGTDSNQPQHF
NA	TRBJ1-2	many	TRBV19	TGTGCCAGTAAGTCAGGGTTTGACTATGGCTACACCTTC	CASKSGFDYGYTF
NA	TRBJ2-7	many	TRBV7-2	TGTGCCAGCAGTCCCTCCCGGTCAACCTACGAGCAGTACTTC	CASSPSRSTYEQYF
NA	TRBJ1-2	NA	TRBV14	TGTGCCAGCAGCCAAGCTTCCAGGGAATATGGCTACACCTTC	CASSQASREYGYTF
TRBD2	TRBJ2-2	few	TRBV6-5	TGTGCCAGCAGTTACGGGGCTAGCGGGGGGAACACCGGGGAGCTGTTTTTT	CASSYGASGGNTGELFF
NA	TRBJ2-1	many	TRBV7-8	TGTGCCAGCAGCTTAGCGGGGACGGCAGGAAATGAGCAGTTCTTC	CASSLAGTAGNEQFF
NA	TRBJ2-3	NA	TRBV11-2	TGTGCCAGCAGCCAAAGAGCGTCAGGGTACGCAGATACGCAGTATTTT	CASSQRASGYADTQYF
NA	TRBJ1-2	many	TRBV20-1	TGCAGTGCTAGCGGGTTCGGTTCTGGCTACACCTTC	CSASGFGSGYTF
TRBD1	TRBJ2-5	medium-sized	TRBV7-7	TGTGCCAGCAGCCAGGACAGGGAGGAGACCCAGTACTTC	CASSQDREETQYF
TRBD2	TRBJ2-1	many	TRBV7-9	TGTGCCAGCAGCTTCCTCCGGGGGGGCCGATTCAGTGAGCAGTTCTTC	CASSFLRGGRFSEQFF
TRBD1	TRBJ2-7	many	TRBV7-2	TGTGCCAGCAGCTCGGGACAGGCCCACGAGCAGTACTTC	CASSSGQAHEQYF
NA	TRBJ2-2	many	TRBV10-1	TGCGCCAGCAGTGAGCCCAGGTCAGCCGGGGAGCTGTTTTTT	CASSEPRSAGELFF
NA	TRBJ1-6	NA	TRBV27	TGTGCCAGCAGTTTCACGCAGAGAAGGAGCTCCTATAATTCACCCCTCCACTTT	CASSFTQRRSSYNSPLHF
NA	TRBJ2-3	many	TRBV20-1	TGCAGTGCTCCAAATCGGTGGACAGATACGCAGTATTTT	CSAPNRWTDTQYF
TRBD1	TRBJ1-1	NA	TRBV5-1	TGCGCCAGCAGCCCAGGGGACAGGGACATGAACACTGAAGCTTTCTTT	CASSPGDRDMNTEAFF